The 19 T cell receptor beta chains below come from one sample, sequenced in a study of cytomegalovirus exposure and HLA in healthy donors. 13 Jbeta primers and 60 Vbeta primers were used for the PCR. Produced via immunoSEQ multiplex PCR; TCRdb's table is partial and in-frame only. The sample data list around 52,000 clones. Sequencing was done on a sample of PBMCs. These receptors were taken from a man aged 35 to 55 in good health and CMV-seropositive.

The chain uses TRBV6-1 and TRBJ1-1; D ambiguous. V lost 3 bases, J lost 8 bases, and 10 bases lay in between. This CDR3 spans 12 amino acids. CDR1 is MNHNS, CDR2 SASEGT, per germline. CDR3 nucleotides: TGTGCCAGCAGTGAGTCGGGGAGGGAAGCTTTCTTT. Its protein product is CASSESGREAFF.

This sequence joins TRBV6-1 and TRBJ2-2; 10 nucleotides line up with TRBD2. Germline CDR1 and CDR2: MNHNS and SASEGT. This CDR3 is 15 amino acids long. V lost 4 bases, J lost 4 bases, and 3 bases stayed unmatched. The CDR3 reads CASSAVAGGTGELFF. The CDR3 DNA reads as TGTGCCAGCAGTGCCGTAGCGGGAGGCACCGGGGAGCTGTTTTTT.

This chain connects TRBV6-5 to TRBJ2-7, with D unclear. V lost 5 bases and J 4 bases, leaving 12 bases between the germline ends. The CDR3 runs 13 residues. Germline V gives CDR1 MNHEY, CDR2 SVGAGI. CDR3 nucleotide sequence: TGTGCCAGCAGTCCTTGGAGAGGATACGAGCAGTACTTC. It codes for CASSPWRGYEQYF.

This rearrangement joins TRBV9 to TRBJ2-5; D is undetermined. This CDR3 contains 13 residues. The germline V gene encodes CDR1 SGDLS and CDR2 YYNGEE. V lost 0 bases and J lost 4, with 7 bases in between. The CDR3 region has the DNA TGTGCCAGCAGCGTAGCTCCAGGAGAGACCCAGTACTTC. It encodes CASSVAPGETQYF. The full variable domain, in which reference TRBV9 and TRBJ2-5 provide the parts outside the CDR3, is DSGVTQTPKHLITATGQRVTLRCSPRSGDLSVYWYQQSLDQGLQFLIQYYNGEERAKGNILERFSAQQFPDLHSELNLSSLELGDSALYFCASSVAPGETQYFGPGTRLLVL.

V usage is TRBV2 and J usage is TRBJ2-5, with TRBD1 identical over 7 bases. Trimming cost V 2 bases and J 2 bases; bases outside gene matches: 8. Per the germline V gene, CDR1 is SNHLY and CDR2 is FYNNEI. The CDR3 contains 16 residues. The chain's CDR3 is CASSELTGTGQETQYF. For the CDR3, the DNA is TGTGCCAGCAGTGAACTGACAGGGACGGGGCAAGAGACCCAGTACTTC.

The chain is built from TRBV7-9 and TRBJ2-5; TRBD2 agrees at 8 bases. This CDR3 spans 16 amino acids. V trimming: 5 bases; J trimming: 5 bases; junction bases outside the gene matches: 13. Germline V gene lookup returns CDR1 SEHNR and CDR2 FQNEAQ (reference sequence). In DNA form, the CDR3 reads TGTGCCAGCAGCCGTACAGAGCGGGGGTCGGGGGAGACCCAGTACTTC. Residues: CASSRTERGSGETQYF.

This chain connects TRBV5-1 to TRBJ2-7; the match to TRBD2 covers 7 bases. V lost 5 bases and J lost 2; bases outside the gene matches: 13. Germline V gene sequence: CDR1 SGHRS, CDR2 YFSETQ. The CDR3 extends over 16 amino acids. CDR3 region: CASREGGGGGAYEQYF. CDR3 coding DNA: TGCGCCAGCAGGGAGGGAGGCGGGGGAGGCGCCTACGAGCAGTACTTC. Using reference TRBV5-1 and TRBJ2-7 for the parts outside the CDR3, the full variable domain is KAGVTQTPRYLIKTRGQQVTLSCSPISGHRSVSWYQQTPGQGLQFLFEYFSETQRNKGNFPGRFSGRQFSNSRSEMNVSTLELGDSALYLCASREGGGGGAYEQYFGPGTRLTVT.

J is TRBJ1-3 and V is TRBV7-9; 9 positions match TRBD1. Germline trimming cut 5 bases from V and 3 bases from J; bases unmatched to any gene: 8. Per germline, CDR1 SEHNR and CDR2 FQNEAQ (reference sequence). This CDR3 region has 16 residues. CDR3 coding DNA: TGTGCCAGCAGCCCTAGGACAGGGGCACTTGGAAACACCATATATTTT. Its protein is CASSPRTGALGNTIYF.

The V and J genes are TRBV2 and TRBJ2-5, with 8 bases fitting TRBD2. Germline V lookup: CDR1 SNHLY, CDR2 FYNNEI. After removal of 3 bases from V and 5 bases from J, the junction contained 5 bases not matched to a gene. The CDR3 runs 14 residues. The CDR3 nucleotides are TGTGCCAGCAGTGACAGCGGGAGTGTGGAGACCCAGTACTTC. Its protein is CASSDSGSVETQYF.

CDR3 protein: CASSMGTGENQPQHF. CDR3 DNA sequence: TGTGCCAGTAGTATGGGGACAGGGGAAAATCAGCCCCAGCATTTT. The chain couples TRBV19 to TRBJ1-5; 10 nucleotides line up with TRBD1. V gave up 3 bases and J gave up 4 bases; unmatched junction bases: 3. Germline CDR1 reads LNHDA; CDR2 reads SQIVND (reference sequence). The CDR3 sequence is 15 residues long. The full variable domain, its missing parts supplied by reference TRBV19 and TRBJ1-5, is DGGITQSPKYLFRKEGQNVTLSCEQNLNHDAMYWYRQDPGQGLRLIYYSQIVNDFQKGDIAEGYSVSREKKESFPLTVTSAQKNPTAFYLCASSMGTGENQPQHFGDGTRLSIL.

The CDR3 loop is CASSFGLALTDTQYF. In DNA form, the CDR3 reads TGTGCCAGCAGCTTTGGACTAGCCCTCACAGATACGCAGTATTTT. The chain employs TRBV7-6 and TRBJ2-3; 8 bases match TRBD2. J was trimmed by 2 bases and V by 3 bases; bases with no gene match: 4. Germline V gene data show CDR1 as SGHVS and CDR2 as FNYEAQ. CDR3 length equals 15 residues.

This sequence joins TRBV28 and TRBJ2-1; tentatively, D is TRBD1 (6 bases). V was pared by 6 bases and J by 13 bases, with 19 bases between. Looked up from germline, CDR1 is MDHEN and CDR2 is SYDVKM. The CDR3 loop spans 13 amino acids. The CDR3 protein is CASSQGQYTKQFF. Written as DNA, the CDR3 is TGTGCCAGCAGCCAAGGACAGTACACAAAACAGTTCTTC. Using reference TRBV28 and TRBJ2-1 for the parts outside the CDR3, the full variable domain is DVKVTQSSRYLVKRTGEKVFLECVQDMDHENMFWYRQDPGLGLRLIYFSYDVKMKEKGDIPEGYSVSREKKERFSLILESASTNQTSMYLCASSQGQYTKQFFGPGTRLTVL.

This chain uses TRBV9 with TRBJ2-1, with 8 bases that match TRBD2. CDR3 size: 14 residues. CDR1 SGDLS and CDR2 YYNGEE come from the germline V gene. The ends lost 3 bases at V and 8 bases at J; junction bases unmatched: 7. CDR3 coding DNA: TGTGCCAGCAGCGCGGGGGGGGCTTGGCATGAGCAGTTCTTC. Its translation: CASSAGGAWHEQFF.

The rearrangement uses TRBV7-8 and TRBJ1-1, with D tentatively TRBD1 (6 bases). Germline-derived CDR1 and CDR2 are SGHVS and FQNEAQ. The CDR3 extends over 14 amino acids. V lost 2 bases and J lost 1, with 8 bases in between. The CDR3 reads CASSLTGPNTEAFF. CDR3 bases: TGTGCCAGCAGCTTAACAGGGCCGAACACTGAAGCTTTCTTT.

The chain has TRBV7-9 and TRBJ2-5; 12 positions agree with TRBD2. After removal of 5 bases from V and 5 bases from J, the junction contained 6 bases not matched to a gene. The CDR3 spans 15 residues. Germline V gene lookup returns CDR1 SEHNR and CDR2 FQNEAQ (reference sequence). The CDR3 nucleotides read TGTGCCAGCAGCCTGAGGACTAGCGGGAAGGAGACCCAGTACTTC. It codes for CASSLRTSGKETQYF.

This rearrangement joins TRBV5-6 to TRBJ2-5, with a tentative D call TRBD1 (5 bases). The CDR3 is 13 amino acids. V shed 4 bases and J shed 5 bases, with 12 bases lying between them. The germline gives CDR1 SGHDT, CDR2 YYEEEE. DNA for the CDR3: TGTGCCAGCAGCCTCCTTCCAGGGGAGACCCAGTACTTC. This sequence encodes CASSLLPGETQYF.

The chain recombines TRBV2 with TRBJ2-5, with a possible D match to TRBD1 (6 bases). The germline V and J ends were trimmed by 5 bases and 3 bases, with 10 bases remaining between them. The CDR3 extends over 13 amino acids. Germline lookup yields CDR1 SNHLY and CDR2 FYNNEI. The CDR3 DNA reads TGTGCCAGCAGTAGGGACATCGAAGAGACCCAGTACTTC. This gives the protein CASSRDIEETQYF.

The rearrangement links TRBV10-3 to TRBJ1-5, with 7 positions matching TRBD1. The CDR3 has 14 residues. The trim removed 10 bases at V and 6 bases at J, leaving 12 bases unmatched. Per germline, CDR1 ENHRY and CDR2 SYGVKD. CDR3 protein: CATSAAGGTQPQHF. CDR3 DNA sequence: TGTGCCACTTCCGCGGCAGGGGGGACTCAGCCCCAGCATTTT.

The chain has TRBV7-6 and TRBJ2-7; the D gene is possibly TRBD1 (5 bases). The CDR3 spans 15 residues. Per the germline V gene, CDR1 is SGHVS and CDR2 is FNYEAQ. Trimming removed 5 bases at V and 0 bases at J, with 14 bases between. The CDR3 here is CASSLEAGYSYEQYF. The DNA for the CDR3 is TGTGCCAGCAGCCTAGAGGCAGGGTACTCCTACGAGCAGTACTTC. The variable domain in full, completed from reference TRBV7-6 and TRBJ2-7, reads GAGVSQSPRYKVTKRGQDVALRCDPISGHVSLYWYRQALGQGPEFLTYFNYEAQQDKSGLPNDRFSAERPEGSISTLTIQRTEQRDSAMYRCASSLEAGYSYEQYFGPGTRLTVT.